Below are 24 T cell receptor beta chains sequenced from a single sample in a study of TIL therapy for anti-PD-1-resistant metastatic lung cancer. The libraries were made with immunoSEQ v3. TCRdb's table, derived via immunoSEQ multiplex PCR, lists solely in-frame clones and lacks some. The sample holds approximately 45,000 clones, 70% to 80% seen once. The time point was: pre-treatment sample, taken before nivolumab and TIL therapy. The material sequenced was blood, taken at baseline. Receptors originate from a man between 65 and 85 years old with non-small cell lung cancer.

This clone was seen a single time. The CDR3 DNA is TGCGCCAGCAGCTTGGTTGGGACCGAACAAACCGGGGAGCTGTTTTTT. It specifies CASSLVGTEQTGELFF. This chain joins TRBV5-1 and TRBJ2-2; D tentatively fits TRBD1 or TRBD2 (5 bases each). Germline lookup yields CDR1 SGHRS and CDR2 YFSETQ. The CDR3 is 16 amino acids. V gave up 0 bases and J gave up 5 bases, with 14 bases separating them.

The count of this clone is one. The chain couples TRBV30 to TRBJ1-1; D possibly corresponds to TRBD1 (6 bases). The length of the CDR3 is 14 residues. The ends were cut back, 3 bases at V and 4 bases at J, with 15 bases in the middle. Germline V gives CDR1 GTSNPN, CDR2 SVGIG (reference sequence). Written as DNA, the CDR3 is TGTGCCTGGAGGATTCAGGGGCGGGGCACTGAAGCTTTCTTT. Translating gives CAWRIQGRGTEAFF.

The chain is built from TRBV6-5 and TRBJ2-1; TRBD2 agrees at 10 bases. The CDR3 totals 15 residues. Germline V gives CDR1 MNHEY, CDR2 SVGAGI. The trim removed 4 bases at V and 4 bases at J, leaving 4 bases unmatched. CDR3 amino acids: CASSSVLAGYNEQFF. CDR3 nucleotides: TGTGCCAGCAGTTCCGTACTAGCGGGATACAATGAGCAGTTCTTC.

The genes are TRBV5-4 and TRBJ2-1; D is undetermined. V was clipped by 3 bases and J by 0 bases, with 10 bases between them. Germline V gene data show CDR1 as SGHNT and CDR2 as YYREEE (reference sequence). The CDR3 spans 15 residues. CDR3 nucleotides: TGTGCCAGCAGCTCTACCAGGAGCTCCTACAATGAGCAGTTCTTC. This sequence encodes CASSSTRSSYNEQFF.

The V call is TRBV2, the J call TRBJ2-7; D gene uncertain. Germline CDR1 reads SNHLY; CDR2 reads FYNNEI. CDR3 length: 17 amino acids. Deletions cut 2 bases from V and 5 bases from J, with 22 bases between. This CDR3 is CASSERLRSWGVHEQYF. In DNA form, the CDR3 reads TGTGCCAGCAGTGAACGACTTAGGTCGTGGGGTGTCCACGAGCAGTACTTC.

This rearrangement joins TRBV28 to TRBJ1-5; D gene unclear. Germline CDR1 MDHEN, CDR2 SYDVKM. Between the trimmed V and J ends, which lost 6 bases and 4 bases, there was a span of 7 bases. The CDR3 runs 12 residues. The CDR3 coding sequence is TGTGCCAGCAGAACCCCTAATCAGCCCCAGCATTTT. Protein sequence: CASRTPNQPQHF. Together with reference TRBV28 and TRBJ1-5, the CDR3 gives the full variable domain: DVKVTQSSRYLVKRTGEKVFLECVQDMDHENMFWYRQDPGLGLRLIYFSYDVKMKEKGDIPEGYSVSREKKERFSLILESASTNQTSMYLCASRTPNQPQHFGDGTRLSIL.

The chain uses TRBV5-1 and TRBJ2-5, with TRBD2 matching over 9 bases. CDR1 and CDR2 (germline): SGHRS, YFSETQ. J lost 4 bases, V lost 6 bases, and 10 bases had no gene match. The CDR3 totals 15 residues. CDR3 bases: TGCGCCAGCACGGGGGGCGGGAGGGCCGGAGAGACCCAGTACTTC. Protein product: CASTGGGRAGETQYF.

The chain uses TRBV4-3 and TRBJ2-4, with 12 bases lining up with TRBD2. CDR1 is LGHNA and CDR2 is YSLEER in the germline V gene. V lost 1 base, J lost 1 base, and 8 bases stayed unmatched. This CDR3 is 19 amino acids long. The CDR3 region has the DNA TGCGCCAGCAGCCAAGGGACTAGCGGGAACCCAGGGGCCAAAAACATTCAGTACTTC. It is translated as CASSQGTSGNPGAKNIQYF.

V is TRBV28 and J is TRBJ2-1; D is possibly TRBD1 (5 bases). This CDR3 spans 17 amino acids. CDR1 is MDHEN and CDR2 is SYDVKM in the germline V gene. The ends were cut back, 5 bases at V and 3 bases at J, with 20 bases in the middle. The CDR3 region is CASSGKRGAAIYNEQFF. The CDR3 DNA is TGTGCCAGCAGTGGTAAAAGGGGTGCTGCTATCTACAATGAGCAGTTCTTC.

The rearrangement joins TRBV6-5 to TRBJ1-5, with a tentative D call TRBD1 (6 bases). CDR3 size: 15 residues. Trimming took 5 bases from V and 1 from J, leaving 12 bases between them. CDR1 and CDR2 (germline): MNHEY, SVGAGI. In DNA, the CDR3 is TGTGCCAGCAGTCAGGACGGGACAAGCAATCAGCCCCAGCATTTT. This encodes CASSQDGTSNQPQHF.

This chain connects TRBV7-9 to TRBJ2-2, with 11 bases that match TRBD1. V was pared by 3 bases and J by 6 bases, with 3 bases of the junction left unmatched. The CDR3 is 15 residues long. The germline CDR1 and CDR2 sequences are SEHNR and FQNEAQ (reference sequence). The DNA for the CDR3 is TGTGCCAGCAGCTTCGGGACAGGGGGTCCCGGGGAGCTGTTTTTT. This codes for CASSFGTGGPGELFF. The whole variable domain, remainder taken from reference TRBV7-9 and TRBJ2-2, is DTGVSQNPRHKITKRGQNVTFRCDPISEHNRLYWYRQTLGQGPEFLTYFQNEAQLEKSRLLSDRFSAERPKGSFSTLEIQRTEQGDSAMYLCASSFGTGGPGELFFGEGSRLTVL.

This chain links TRBV5-1 with TRBJ1-4, with TRBD1 matching over 7 bases. V was clipped by 3 bases and J by 5 bases; unmatched bases: 4. CDR3 length: 14 amino acids. Germline assignment: CDR1 SGHRS and CDR2 YFSETQ. CDR3 sequence: CASSSGQPNEKLFF. CDR3 DNA: TGCGCCAGCAGCTCGGGACAGCCGAATGAAAAACTGTTTTTT.

This clone was seen a few times. This chain joins TRBV5-4 and TRBJ2-3, with TRBD2 matching 7 bases. CDR1 is SGHNT, CDR2 YYREEE, per germline (reference sequence). J lost 0 bases, V lost 4 bases, and 8 bases had no gene match. The CDR3 runs to 16 residues. The CDR3 region is CASSPNPGLSTDTQYF. The CDR3 DNA sequence: TGTGCCAGCAGCCCAAATCCGGGACTAAGCACAGATACGCAGTATTTT.

This chain's CDR3 is CASSVGAGGNSPLHF. Here the CDR3 DNA reads TGTGCCAGCAGCGTAGGGGCAGGAGGCAATTCACCCCTCCACTTT. The J gene is TRBJ1-6, the V gene TRBV9, with D hard to call. The CDR3 runs 15 residues. Germline CDR1 is SGDLS and CDR2 is YYNGEE. The V gene lost 0 bases and the J gene lost 7 bases, with 11 bases spanning the gap.

The rearrangement joins TRBV7-9 to TRBJ1-4, with D possibly matching TRBD1 (5 bases). V was pared by 1 base and J by 5 bases, with 14 bases between. The CDR3 has 16 amino acids. Per germline, CDR1 SEHNR and CDR2 FQNEAQ (reference sequence). For the CDR3, the DNA is TGTGCCAGCAGCTTAGACACCAGGGCAAGGAATGAAAAACTGTTTTTT. This encodes CASSLDTRARNEKLFF. Supplemented by reference TRBV7-9 and TRBJ1-4, the full variable domain reads DTGVSQNPRHKITKRGQNVTFRCDPISEHNRLYWYRQTLGQGPEFLTYFQNEAQLEKSRLLSDRFSAERPKGSFSTLEIQRTEQGDSAMYLCASSLDTRARNEKLFFGSGTQLSVL.

The chain combines TRBV5-8 with TRBJ2-7; TRBD1 matches at 7 bases. Per germline, CDR1 SGHTS and CDR2 YDEGEE. The CDR3 has 15 amino acids. Trimming took 5 bases from V and 1 from J; bases not matched to a gene: 9. The DNA of the CDR3 is TGTGCCAGCAGGCGCGGCAGGGGGAGATCCTACGAGCAGTACTTC. This translates into CASRRGRGRSYEQYF.

The rearrangement joins TRBV11-3 to TRBJ1-2; 7 bases match TRBD1. The CDR3 is 14 amino acids. V was clipped by 3 bases and J by 3 bases; unmatched bases: 4. CDR1 and CDR2 from the germline V gene are SGHNT and YENEEA. The CDR3 loop is CASSLIGGDYGYTF. The DNA for the CDR3 is TGTGCCAGCAGCTTGATAGGGGGCGACTATGGCTACACCTTC.

The chain uses TRBV2 and TRBJ1-1; 10 bases fit TRBD1. J gave up 5 bases and V 6 bases, and 6 bases lay outside the gene matches. CDR3 size: 14 residues. Germline lookup yields CDR1 SNHLY and CDR2 FYNNEI. CDR3 sequence reads: CASRGQGLKTEAFF. CDR3 DNA sequence: TGTGCCAGCAGGGGACAGGGGTTAAAGACTGAAGCTTTCTTT.

V usage is TRBV6-1 and J usage is TRBJ2-7; D may match TRBD1 or TRBD2 (6 bases each). V lost 4 bases to trimming and J lost 4 bases, with 17 bases between them. Germline V gene lookup returns CDR1 MNHNS and CDR2 SASEGT. This CDR3 is built from 15 residues. CDR3 DNA: TGTGCCAGCAGTGGAGGATCCGGGGGCAGGTACGAGCAGTACTTC. Amino acid sequence: CASSGGSGGRYEQYF.

This rearrangement joins TRBV11-2 to TRBJ2-5; the match to TRBD2 covers 7 bases. The DNA end is more similar to TRBJ2-7, so the J call may be wrong. This CDR3 region has 16 residues. Germline CDR1 is SGHAT and CDR2 is FQNNGV. The CDR3 DNA reads as TGTGCCAGCAGCCGGTTGGGAGGGACGGGTTCCTACGAGCAGTACTTC. Its translation is CASSRLGGTGSYEQYF.

The chain employs TRBV2 and TRBJ2-2, with D hard to call. CDR3 length equals 11 residues. V lost 9 bases, J lost 6 bases, and 8 bases lay in between. Germline-derived CDR1 and CDR2 are SNHLY and FYNNEI. The CDR3 nucleotides are TGTGCCAGTACGTTGTCCGGGGAGCTGTTTTTT. Protein sequence: CASTLSGELFF.

The CDR3 DNA sequence: TGTGCCAGCAGTTGGGATACTAGCGGGAGGACCTACGAGCAGTACTTC. It codes for CASSWDTSGRTYEQYF. V gene TRBV28 combines with J gene TRBJ2-7; 12 bases are a match to TRBD2. The CDR3 extends over 16 amino acids. Germline V gene data show CDR1 as MDHEN and CDR2 as SYDVKM. V lost 4 bases, J lost 2 bases, and 6 bases stayed unmatched.

This clone was found once. The chain carries TRBV25-1 and TRBJ1-3; D is ambiguous. V was clipped by 2 bases and J by 0 bases, with 8 bases between them. The CDR3 totals 15 residues. Germline lookup yields CDR1 MGHDK and CDR2 SYGVNS. CDR3 loop: CASSEGPASGNTIYF. The CDR3 region has the DNA TGTGCCAGCAGTGAAGGACCGGCCTCTGGAAACACCATATATTTT.

The J gene is TRBJ1-1, the V gene TRBV5-1; tentatively, D is TRBD1 (6 bases). CDR1 SGHRS and CDR2 YFSETQ come from the germline V gene. The CDR3 has 14 residues. Trimming pared 0 bases from V and 5 bases from J, leaving 11 bases between. The CDR3 DNA reads as TGCGCCAGCAGCTTGGCCGGGGGCAGGACTGAAGCTTTCTTT. Translation gives CASSLAGGRTEAFF.